This T cell receptor (beta chain) was recorded in a study of blood T cell repertoires in COVID-19. Study-wide background: Collection of acute and convalescent COVID-19 samples took place in the United States, Italy and Spain. The cDNA or gDNA used as material had been derived from T cells, B-cell-depleted T cells, or PBMCs.

Germline V lookup: CDR1 LGHNA, CDR2 YNFKEQ. Trimming took 0 bases from V and 4 from J, leaving 12 bases between them. This CDR3 region has 15 residues. A Seattle source enrolled patients during active infection and followed them longitudinally. Original processing notes: Cell counts per sample came from amplifying reference gene primers. Here immunoSEQ multiplex PCR was the method, and the copy in TCRdb shows in-frame clones only, minus some. D and trimming were read from the DNA, whereas the V and J calls and clone size are those reported in that table. The table includes more than 150,000 clones, 90% to 95% detected once.

The chain couples TRBV4-2 to TRBJ2-5; TRBD1 might be the D (6 bases). What was sequenced was peripheral blood. This TCR derives from a young man with COVID-19, enrolled during active disease. The CDR3 DNA follows: TGTGCCAGCAGCCAAGATCGGGGCAGGGGAGAGACCCAGTACTTC. Protein sequence: CASSQDRGRGETQYF.